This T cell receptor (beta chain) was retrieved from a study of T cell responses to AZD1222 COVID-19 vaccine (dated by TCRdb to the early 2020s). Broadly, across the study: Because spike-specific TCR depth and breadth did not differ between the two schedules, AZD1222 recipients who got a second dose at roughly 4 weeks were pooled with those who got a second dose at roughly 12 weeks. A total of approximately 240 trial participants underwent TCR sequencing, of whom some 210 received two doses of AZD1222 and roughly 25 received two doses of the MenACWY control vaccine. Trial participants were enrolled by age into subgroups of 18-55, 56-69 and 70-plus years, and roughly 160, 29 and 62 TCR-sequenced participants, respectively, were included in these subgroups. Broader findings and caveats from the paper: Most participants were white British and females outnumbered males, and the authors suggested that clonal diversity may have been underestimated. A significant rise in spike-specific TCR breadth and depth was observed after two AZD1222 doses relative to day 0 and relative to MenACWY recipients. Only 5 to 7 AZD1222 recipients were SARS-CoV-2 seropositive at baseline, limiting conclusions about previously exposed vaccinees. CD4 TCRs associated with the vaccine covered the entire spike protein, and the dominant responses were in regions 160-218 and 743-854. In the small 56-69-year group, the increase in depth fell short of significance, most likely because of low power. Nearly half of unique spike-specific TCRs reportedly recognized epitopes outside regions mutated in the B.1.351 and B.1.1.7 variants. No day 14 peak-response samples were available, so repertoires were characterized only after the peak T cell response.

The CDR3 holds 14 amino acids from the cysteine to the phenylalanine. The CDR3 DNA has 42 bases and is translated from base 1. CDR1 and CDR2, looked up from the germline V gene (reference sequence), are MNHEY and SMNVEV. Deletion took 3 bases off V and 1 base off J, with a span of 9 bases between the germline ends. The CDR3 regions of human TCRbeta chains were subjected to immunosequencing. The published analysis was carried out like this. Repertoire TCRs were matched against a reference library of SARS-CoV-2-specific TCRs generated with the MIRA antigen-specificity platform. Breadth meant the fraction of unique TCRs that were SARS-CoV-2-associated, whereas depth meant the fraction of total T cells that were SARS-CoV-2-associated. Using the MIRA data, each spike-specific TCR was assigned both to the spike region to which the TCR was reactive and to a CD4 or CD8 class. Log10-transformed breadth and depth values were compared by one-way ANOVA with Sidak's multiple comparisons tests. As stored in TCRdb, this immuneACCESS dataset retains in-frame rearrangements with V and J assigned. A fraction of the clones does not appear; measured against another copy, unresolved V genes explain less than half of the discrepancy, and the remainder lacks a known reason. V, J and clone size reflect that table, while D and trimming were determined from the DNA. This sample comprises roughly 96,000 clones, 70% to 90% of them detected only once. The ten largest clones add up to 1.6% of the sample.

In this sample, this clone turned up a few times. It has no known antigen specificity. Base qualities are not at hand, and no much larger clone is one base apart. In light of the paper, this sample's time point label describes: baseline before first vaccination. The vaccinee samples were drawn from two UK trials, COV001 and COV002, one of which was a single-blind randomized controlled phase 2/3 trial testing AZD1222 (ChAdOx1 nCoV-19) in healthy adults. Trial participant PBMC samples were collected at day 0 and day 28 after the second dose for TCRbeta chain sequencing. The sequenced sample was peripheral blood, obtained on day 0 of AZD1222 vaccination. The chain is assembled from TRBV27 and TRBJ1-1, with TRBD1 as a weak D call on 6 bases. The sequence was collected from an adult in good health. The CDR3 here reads CASSFRGGNTEAFF. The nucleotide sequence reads TGTGCCAGCAGTTTTAGGGGGGGGAACACTGAAGCTTTCTTT.